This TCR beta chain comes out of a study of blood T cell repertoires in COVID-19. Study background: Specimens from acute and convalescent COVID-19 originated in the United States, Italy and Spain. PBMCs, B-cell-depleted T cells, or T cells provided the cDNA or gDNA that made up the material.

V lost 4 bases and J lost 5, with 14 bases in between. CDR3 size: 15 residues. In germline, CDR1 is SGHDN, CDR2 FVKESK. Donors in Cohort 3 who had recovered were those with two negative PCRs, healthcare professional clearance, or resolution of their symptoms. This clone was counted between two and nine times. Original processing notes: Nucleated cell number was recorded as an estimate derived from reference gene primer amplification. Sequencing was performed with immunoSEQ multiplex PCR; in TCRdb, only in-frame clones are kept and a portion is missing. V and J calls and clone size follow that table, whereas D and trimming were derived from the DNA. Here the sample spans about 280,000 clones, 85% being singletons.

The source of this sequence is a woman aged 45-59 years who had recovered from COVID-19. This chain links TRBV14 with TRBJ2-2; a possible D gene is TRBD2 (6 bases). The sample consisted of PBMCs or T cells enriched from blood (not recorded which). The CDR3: CASSPGLHGTGELFF. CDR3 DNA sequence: TGTGCCAGCAGCCCGGGACTCCACGGGACCGGGGAGCTGTTTTTT.